These T cell receptor beta chains were read from a single sample in a study of control samples from healthy donors and cancer patients. Here immunoSEQ multiplex PCR was the method, and the copy in TCRdb shows in-frame clones only, minus some. The profile shows around 84,000 clones, 75% to 95% of them singletons. Material for sequencing was blood. The receptors were sampled from a man aged 25-45 years in good health. Both conserved end residues are part of each CDR3. A D gene is named only where the DNA matches it firmly. A clone size is listed for some rows: how often the clone was seen (once, few, many), or a class if it is expanded.

NA	TRBV6-4	NA	TRBJ2-1	TGTGCCAGCAGTGACAGGGGGGGAGGTGAGCAGTTCTTC	CASSDRGGGEQFF
TRBD1	TRBV28	NA	TRBJ2-1	TGTGCCAGCTTCTCGCCTCCCGACAGGGGGGAATACAATGAGCAGTTCTTC	CASFSPPDRGEYNEQFF
TRBD1	TRBV6-5	NA	TRBJ2-2	TGTGCCAGCAGTTACTCCGGAACAGGGGTTCAAGGGGAGCTGTTTTTT	CASSYSGTGVQGELFF
NA	TRBV30	NA	TRBJ1-5	TGTGCCTGGAGTTTCAGCAATCAGCCCCAGCATTTT	CAWSFSNQPQHF
NA	TRBV9	NA	TRBJ1-2	TGTGCCAGCAGCGTAGTAGGGGACGCCCCAGGTGGTGGCTACACCTTC	CASSVVGDAPGGGYTF
NA	TRBV6-5	NA	TRBJ2-1	TGTGCCAGCAGAACACAAACGGGTTCCTACAATGAGCAGTTCTTC	CASRTQTGSYNEQFF
NA	TRBV5-1	NA	TRBJ2-7	TGCGCCAGCAGCCCCAGGGTTCCCGGTCTGAACGAGCAGTACTTC	CASSPRVPGLNEQYF
NA	TRBV4-1	NA	TRBJ1-1	TGCGCCAGCAGCCCCCAGGTGGGGAGGAACACTGAAGCTTTCTTT	CASSPQVGRNTEAFF
TRBD1	TRBV19	NA	TRBJ1-4	TGTGCCAGTAGTAGCCGGGACAGGGGTGCTTATGAAAAACTGTTTTTT	CASSSRDRGAYEKLFF
NA	TRBV4-3	NA	TRBJ1-2	TGCGCCAGCAGCCAAGACCTTAGGAGGGAAGGGTCTCTAGGAGGGCCGGGCTACACCTTC	CASSQDLRREGSLGGPGYTF
NA	TRBV28	NA	TRBJ1-5	TGTGCCAGCTCTTGGGGGGATCAGCCCCAGCATTTT	CASSWGDQPQHF
NA	TRBV5-5	once	TRBJ1-3	TGTGCCAGCAGCTTCCGACAGGTGGGAGGAAACACCATATATTTT	CASSFRQVGGNTIYF
TRBD2	TRBV6-2/TRBV6-3	NA	TRBJ2-1	TGTGCCAGCAGTTACTCTAGACCGCAGCGGGAGATCAATGAGCAGTTCTTC	CASSYSRPQREINEQFF
TRBD2	TRBV6-4	NA	TRBJ2-1	TGTGCCAGCAGTGATGACCTAGCGGGAGTGCGGGAGCAGTTCTTC	CASSDDLAGVREQFF
NA	TRBV7-9	NA	TRBJ2-1	TGTGCCAGCAGCCCAACCCGGGACAAGGGGTTATTTATTGAGCAGTTCTTC	CASSPTRDKGLFIEQFF
NA	TRBV30	NA	TRBJ1-2	TGTGCCTGGAGAGAAGCTCCGACAGATAACTATGGCTACACCTTC	CAWREAPTDNYGYTF
NA	TRBV6-2/TRBV6-3	NA	TRBJ2-1	TGTGCCAGCAGTTACTACGGCTCCTACAATGAGCAGTTCTTC	CASSYYGSYNEQFF
NA	TRBV28	NA	TRBJ2-4	TGTGCCAGCAGTCCCCGCCGCCTCCCGGGAGACATTCAGTACTTC	CASSPRRLPGDIQYF